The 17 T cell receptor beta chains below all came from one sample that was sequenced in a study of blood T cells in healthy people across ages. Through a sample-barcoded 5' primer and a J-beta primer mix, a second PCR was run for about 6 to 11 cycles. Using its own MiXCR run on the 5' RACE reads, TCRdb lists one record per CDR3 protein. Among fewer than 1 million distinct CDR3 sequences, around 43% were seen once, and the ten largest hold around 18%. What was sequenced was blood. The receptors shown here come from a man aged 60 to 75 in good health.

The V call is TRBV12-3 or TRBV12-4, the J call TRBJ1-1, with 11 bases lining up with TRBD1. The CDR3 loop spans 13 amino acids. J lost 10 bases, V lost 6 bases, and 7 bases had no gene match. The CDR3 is CASRLDRGQGAFF. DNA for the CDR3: TGTGCCAGCAGACTGGACAGGGGGCAGGGAGCTTTCTTT.

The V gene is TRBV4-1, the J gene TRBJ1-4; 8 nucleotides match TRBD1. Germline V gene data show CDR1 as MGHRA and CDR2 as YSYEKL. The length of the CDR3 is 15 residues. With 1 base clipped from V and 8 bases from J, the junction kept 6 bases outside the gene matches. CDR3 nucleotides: TGCGCCAGCAGCCAAGCGACAGGGGTTTCAGAAAAACTGTTTTTT. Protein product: CASSQATGVSEKLFF.

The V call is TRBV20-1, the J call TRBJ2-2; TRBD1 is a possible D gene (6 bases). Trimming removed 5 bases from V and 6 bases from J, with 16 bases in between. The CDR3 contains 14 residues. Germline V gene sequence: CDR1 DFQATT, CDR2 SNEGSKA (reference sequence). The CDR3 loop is CSAASDRWSGELFF. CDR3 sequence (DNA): TGCAGTGCTGCGTCAGACAGGTGGTCCGGGGAGCTGTTTTTT.

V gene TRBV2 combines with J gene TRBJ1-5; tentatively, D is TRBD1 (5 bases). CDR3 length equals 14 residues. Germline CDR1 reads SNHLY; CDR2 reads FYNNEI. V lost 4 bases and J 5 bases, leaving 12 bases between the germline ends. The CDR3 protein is CASSAYRRDQPQHF. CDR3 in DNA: TGTGCCAGCAGTGCATACAGGAGGGATCAGCCCCAGCATTTT.

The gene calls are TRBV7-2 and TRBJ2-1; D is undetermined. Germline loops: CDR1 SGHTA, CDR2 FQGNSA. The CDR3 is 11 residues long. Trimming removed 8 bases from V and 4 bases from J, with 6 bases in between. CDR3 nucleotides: TGTGCCAGCGGGATATACAATGAGCAGTTCTTC. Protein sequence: CASGIYNEQFF.

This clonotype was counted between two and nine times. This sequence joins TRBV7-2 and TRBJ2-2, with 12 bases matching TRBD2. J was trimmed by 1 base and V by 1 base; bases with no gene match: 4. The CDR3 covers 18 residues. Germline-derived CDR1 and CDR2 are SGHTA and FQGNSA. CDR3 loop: CASSLGRGLAGNTGELFF. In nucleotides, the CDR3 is TGTGCCAGCAGCTTAGGGCGGGGACTAGCGGGGAACACCGGGGAGCTGTTTTTT.

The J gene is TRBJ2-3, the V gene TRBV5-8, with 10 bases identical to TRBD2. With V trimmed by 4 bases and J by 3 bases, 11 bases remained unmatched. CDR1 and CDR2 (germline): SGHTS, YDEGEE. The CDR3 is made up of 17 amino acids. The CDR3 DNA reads TGTGCCAGCAGCCCCCGGCTAGCGGGGGTTGGGACAGATACGCAGTATTTT. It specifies CASSPRLAGVGTDTQYF.

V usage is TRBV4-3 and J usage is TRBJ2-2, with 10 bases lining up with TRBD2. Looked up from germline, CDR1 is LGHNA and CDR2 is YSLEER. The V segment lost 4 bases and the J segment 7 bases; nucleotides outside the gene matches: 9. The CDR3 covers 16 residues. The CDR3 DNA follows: TGCGCCAGCAGCCCCCACAGCGGGGGGGCCGACGGGGAGCTGTTTTTT. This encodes CASSPHSGGADGELFF.

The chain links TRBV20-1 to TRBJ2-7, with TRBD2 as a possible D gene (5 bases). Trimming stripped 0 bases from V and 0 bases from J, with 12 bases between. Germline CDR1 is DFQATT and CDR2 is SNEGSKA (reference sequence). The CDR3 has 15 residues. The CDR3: CSARDRLASSYEQYF. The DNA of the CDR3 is TGCAGTGCTAGAGATCGGCTAGCCTCCTCCTACGAGCAGTACTTC.

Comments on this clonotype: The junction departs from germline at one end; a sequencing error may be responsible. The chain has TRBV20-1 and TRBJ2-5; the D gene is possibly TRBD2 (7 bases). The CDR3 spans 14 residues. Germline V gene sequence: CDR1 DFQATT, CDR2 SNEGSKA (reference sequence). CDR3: CSARGASFQEAQYF. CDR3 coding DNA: TGCAGTGCACGGGGGGCGAGTTTCCAAGAGGCCCAGTACTTC.

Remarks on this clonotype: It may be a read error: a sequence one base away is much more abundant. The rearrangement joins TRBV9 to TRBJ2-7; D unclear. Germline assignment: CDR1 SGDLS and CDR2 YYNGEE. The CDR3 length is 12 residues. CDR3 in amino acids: CASSLFSCEQYF. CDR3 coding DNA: TGTGCCAGCAGCCTCTTCTCCTGCGAGCAGTACTTC. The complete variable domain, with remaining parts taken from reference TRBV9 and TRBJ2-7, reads DSGVTQTPKHLITATGQRVTLRCSPRSGDLSVYWYQQSLDQGLQFLIQYYNGEERAKGNILERFSAQQFPDLHSELNLSSLELGDSALYFCASSLFSCEQYFGPGTRLTVT.

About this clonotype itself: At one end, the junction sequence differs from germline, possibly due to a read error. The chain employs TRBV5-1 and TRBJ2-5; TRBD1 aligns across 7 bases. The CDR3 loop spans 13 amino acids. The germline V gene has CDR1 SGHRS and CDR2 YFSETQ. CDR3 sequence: CASSRQGEETRYF. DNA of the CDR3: TGCGCCAGCAGCCGACAGGGAGAAGAGACCCGGTACTTC.

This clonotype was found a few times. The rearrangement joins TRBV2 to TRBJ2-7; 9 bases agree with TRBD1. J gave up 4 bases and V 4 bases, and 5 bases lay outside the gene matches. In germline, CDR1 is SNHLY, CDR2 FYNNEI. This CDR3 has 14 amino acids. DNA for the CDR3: TGTGCCAGCAGTGCGACAGGGGGAAGGTACGAGCAGTACTTC. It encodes CASSATGGRYEQYF.

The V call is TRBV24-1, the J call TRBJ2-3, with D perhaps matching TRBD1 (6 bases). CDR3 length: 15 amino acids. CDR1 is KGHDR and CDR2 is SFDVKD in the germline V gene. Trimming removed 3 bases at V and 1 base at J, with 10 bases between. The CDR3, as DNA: TGTGCCACCAGTGATGCAGGACAGCGCACAGATACGCAGTATTTT. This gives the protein CATSDAGQRTDTQYF.

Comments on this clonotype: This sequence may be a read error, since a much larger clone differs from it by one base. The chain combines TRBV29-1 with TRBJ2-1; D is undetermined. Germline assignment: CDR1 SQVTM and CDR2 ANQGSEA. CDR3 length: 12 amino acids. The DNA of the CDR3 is TGCAGCGTTGAGTTGGAGTACAATGAGCGGTTCTTC. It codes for CSVELEYNERFF.

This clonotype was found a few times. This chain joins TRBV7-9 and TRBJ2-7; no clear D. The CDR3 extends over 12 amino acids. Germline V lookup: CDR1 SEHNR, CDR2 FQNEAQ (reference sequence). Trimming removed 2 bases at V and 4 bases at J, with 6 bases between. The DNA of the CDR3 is TGTGCCAGCAGCTTATATGTGTACGAGCAGTACTTC. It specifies CASSLYVYEQYF.

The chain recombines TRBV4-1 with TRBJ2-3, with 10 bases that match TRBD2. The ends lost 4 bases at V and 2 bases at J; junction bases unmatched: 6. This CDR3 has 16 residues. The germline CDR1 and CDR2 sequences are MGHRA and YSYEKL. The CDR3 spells CASSPRTSGLTDTQYF. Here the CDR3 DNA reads TGCGCCAGCAGCCCGAGGACTAGCGGCCTCACAGATACGCAGTATTTT.